A single sample is the source of the 16 T cell receptor beta chains below, sequenced in a study of shared T cell receptors in the human thymus. TCRdb's copy holds only in-frame clones and misses some; the assay was immunoSEQ multiplex PCR. The sample holds hundreds of thousands of clones, around 87% seen once. The same specimen was also included in a second study, on human thymus T cells.

Source material: thymocytes. The origin of the receptors is a boy under three years old with a congenital heart defect.

The CDR3 spells CASRDYTYSYEQYF. The CDR3 DNA is TGTGCCAGCCGCGACTATACATACTCCTACGAGCAGTACTTC. J is TRBJ2-7 and V is TRBV27; maybe TRBD2 (5 bases). The CDR3 covers 14 residues. The germline V gene has CDR1 MNHEY and CDR2 SMNVEV (reference sequence). Between the trimmed V and J ends, which lost 8 bases and 0 bases, there was a span of 14 bases.

The chain links TRBV7-8 to TRBJ1-2, with D hard to call. CDR1 and CDR2 (germline): SGHVS, FQNEAQ. The V end was cut by 2 bases, the J end by 4 bases, with 5 bases between. The CDR3 sequence is 12 residues long. The CDR3 sequence: CASSLSGYGYTF. Written as DNA, the CDR3 is TGTGCCAGCAGCTTATCGGGCTATGGCTACACCTTC.

This clone showed up just a few times. Germline is not matched at one junction end, which may reflect a read error. The rearrangement joins TRBV12-5 to TRBJ1-2, with 9 bases that match TRBD1. This CDR3 spans 15 amino acids. Per the germline V gene, CDR1 is LGHNT and CDR2 is FRNRAP. The CDR3 coding sequence is TGTGCTAGTGGTTCGCTACAGGGGGCCGGCTATGGCTACTCCTTC. Residues: CASGSLQGAGYGYSF.

The rearrangement uses TRBV6-1 and TRBJ1-2; D unresolved. This CDR3 region has 11 residues. Per the germline V gene, CDR1 is MNHNS and CDR2 is SASEGT. Trimming took 11 bases from V and 6 from J, leaving 13 bases between them. CDR3 amino acids: CAPRLENGYTF. The DNA of the CDR3 is TGTGCCCCCCGCCTGGAGAATGGCTACACCTTC.

The chain recombines TRBV20-1 with TRBJ1-1; D is unresolved. V was clipped by 1 base and J by 7 bases, with 4 bases between them. Per the germline V gene, CDR1 is DFQATT and CDR2 is SNEGSKA (reference sequence). The CDR3 contains 10 residues. CDR3 in amino acids: CSARGVEAFF. Written as DNA, the CDR3 is TGCAGTGCTAGAGGCGTTGAAGCTTTCTTT.

This chain links TRBV6-4 with TRBJ2-1, with 15 bases identical to TRBD2. The V gene end was trimmed by 10 bases and the J gene end by 5 bases; junction bases not matched to a gene: 6. This CDR3 is built from 15 residues. Germline CDR1 reads MRHNA; CDR2 reads SNTAGT. The CDR3 DNA sequence: TGTGCCACTGAACGGACTAGCGGGAGGGACAATGAGCAGTTCTTC. Translated, it gives CATERTSGRDNEQFF.

V gene TRBV7-9 combines with J gene TRBJ2-7; D gene uncertain. The CDR3 has 12 amino acids. V was pared by 1 base and J by 3 bases, with 4 bases between. Germline loops: CDR1 SEHNR, CDR2 FQNEAQ (reference sequence). The CDR3 nucleotides are TGTGCCAGCAGCTTAGGAGACTACGAGCAGTACTTC. Amino acid sequence: CASSLGDYEQYF.

The rearrangement uses TRBV4-1 and TRBJ2-3; 14 nucleotides line up with TRBD2. The V segment lost 4 bases and the J segment 4 bases; nucleotides outside the gene matches: 4. Germline loops: CDR1 MGHRA, CDR2 YSYEKL. The CDR3 is 16 amino acids. CDR3 DNA: TGCGCCAGCAGCCGCCGGACTAGCGGGAGGTCAGATACGCAGTATTTT. As protein: CASSRRTSGRSDTQYF.

This chain connects TRBV25-1 to TRBJ2-1; 7 nucleotides agree with TRBD2. The germline V gene has CDR1 MGHDK and CDR2 SYGVNS. J gave up 9 bases and V 2 bases, and 19 bases lay outside the gene matches. This CDR3 comprises 18 residues. The CDR3 is CASSEVRVGGVRVAEQFF. Here the CDR3 DNA reads TGTGCCAGCAGTGAAGTACGGGTTGGGGGGGTTAGGGTAGCTGAGCAGTTCTTC.

This chain connects TRBV6-6 to TRBJ1-2; 9 nucleotides align to TRBD1. With V trimmed by 9 bases and J by 2 bases, 1 base remained unmatched. CDR3 length equals 12 residues. Germline V CDR1 and CDR2: MNHNY, SVGAGI (reference sequence). CDR3 region: CASTGGNYGYTF. CDR3 bases: TGTGCCAGTACAGGGGGCAACTATGGCTACACCTTC.

This clone came up once. The CDR3 DNA follows: TGCGCCAGCAGTCCCGCCGGACTCTTCCCCTACGAGCAGTACTTC. Its protein is CASSPAGLFPYEQYF. The rearrangement links TRBV10-1 to TRBJ2-7; D may be TRBD2 (5 bases). Trimming left V 5 bases short and J 2 bases short, with 16 bases between. From germline, CDR1 is WNHNN and CDR2 SYGVQD (reference sequence). The CDR3 has 15 amino acids.

This clone was counted only a few times. V and J are TRBV6-5 and TRBJ2-3, with TRBD2 identical over 9 bases. Germline CDR1 is MNHEY and CDR2 is SVGAGI. The CDR3 covers 15 residues. The junction had 3 bases not matched to a gene; V was cut back by 0 bases and J by 5 bases. DNA of the CDR3: TGTGCCAGCAGTTACTCGCGGGAGGGGTTAGATACGCAGTATTTT. Translated: CASSYSREGLDTQYF.

The rearrangement uses TRBV28 and TRBJ2-5; TRBD2 aligns across 8 bases. Unmatched junction bases numbered 8, after V lost 6 bases and J lost 5 bases. The CDR3 spans 14 residues. CDR1 and CDR2 from the germline V gene are MDHEN and SYDVKM. CDR3 in amino acids: CASRTSGTRETQYF. CDR3 coding DNA: TGTGCCAGCAGGACCTCCGGGACTAGGGAGACCCAGTACTTC.

The V gene is TRBV27, the J gene TRBJ2-7; 9 bases are a match to TRBD2. With 6 bases clipped from V and 13 bases from J, the junction kept 10 bases outside the gene matches. This CDR3 spans 12 amino acids. CDR1 and CDR2 from the germline V gene are MNHEY and SMNVEV (reference sequence). CDR3 in amino acids: CASSALGGRAYF. DNA of the CDR3: TGTGCCAGCAGCGCTCTTGGCGGGAGGGCTTACTTC.

V gene TRBV19 combines with J gene TRBJ1-2; D call uncertain. V was pared by 4 bases and J by 4 bases, with 7 bases between. Germline V lookup: CDR1 LNHDA, CDR2 SQIVND (reference sequence). The CDR3 is made up of 12 amino acids. The CDR3 DNA is TGTGCCAGTAGTAACACCCCCTATGGCTACACCTTC. This codes for CASSNTPYGYTF.

This clone was recorded only once. V usage is TRBV7-9 and J usage is TRBJ2-7; D unresolved. Per germline, CDR1 SEHNR and CDR2 FQNEAQ (reference sequence). V was clipped by 5 bases and J by 7 bases, with 15 bases between them. The CDR3 sequence is 13 residues long. The CDR3 reads CASSPRPDGEQYF. As DNA, the CDR3 is TGTGCCAGCAGCCCCCGGCCTGACGGGGAGCAGTACTTC.